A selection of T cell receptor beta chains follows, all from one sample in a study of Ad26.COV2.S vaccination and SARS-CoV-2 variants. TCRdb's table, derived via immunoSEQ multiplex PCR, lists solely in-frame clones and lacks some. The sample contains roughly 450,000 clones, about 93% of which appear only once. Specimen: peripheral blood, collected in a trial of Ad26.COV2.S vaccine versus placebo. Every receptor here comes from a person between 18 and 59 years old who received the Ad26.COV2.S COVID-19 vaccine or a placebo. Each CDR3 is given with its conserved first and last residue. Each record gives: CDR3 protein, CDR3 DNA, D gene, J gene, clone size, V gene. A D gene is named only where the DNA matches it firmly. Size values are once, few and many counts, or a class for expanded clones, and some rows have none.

cdr3_aa: CASSLAGTGVRETQYF; cdr3_nt: TGTGCCAGCAGCTTAGCCGGGACAGGGGTCCGGGAGACCCAGTACTTC; d_call: TRBD1; j_call: TRBJ2-5; clone_size: .; v_call: TRBV7-6
cdr3_aa: CASSLGEGQETQYF; cdr3_nt: TGTGCCAGCAGCTTAGGCGAGGGCCAAGAGACCCAGTACTTC; d_call: .; j_call: TRBJ2-5; clone_size: .; v_call: TRBV7-8
cdr3_aa: CASSSQRWTSGAGEQFF; cdr3_nt: TGTGCCAGCAGCTCGCAACGTTGGACTAGCGGGGCGGGTGAGCAGTTCTTC; d_call: TRBD2; j_call: TRBJ2-1; clone_size: .; v_call: TRBV7-2
cdr3_aa: CASSLSTGLGPYEQYF; cdr3_nt: TGTGCCAGCAGTTTATCCACGGGGCTGGGACCCTACGAGCAGTACTTC; d_call: .; j_call: TRBJ2-7; clone_size: .; v_call: TRBV27
cdr3_aa: CATSRGLGSSYEQYF; cdr3_nt: TGTGCCACCAGCAGAGGACTCGGAAGCTCCTACGAGCAGTACTTC; d_call: .; j_call: TRBJ2-7; clone_size: .; v_call: TRBV15
cdr3_aa: CASSPFNEQFF; cdr3_nt: TGTGCCAGCAGTCCATTCAATGAGCAGTTCTTC; d_call: .; j_call: TRBJ2-1; clone_size: .; v_call: TRBV6-2/TRBV6-3
cdr3_aa: CASSQAGSNTGELFF; cdr3_nt: TGTGCCAGCAGCCAAGCCGGGTCGAACACCGGGGAGCTGTTTTTT; d_call: .; j_call: TRBJ2-2; clone_size: .; v_call: TRBV3-1/TRBV3-2
cdr3_aa: CASSTGTSGGEQYF; cdr3_nt: TGTGCCAGTAGTACCGGGACTAGCGGGGGCGAGCAGTACTTC; d_call: TRBD2; j_call: TRBJ2-7; clone_size: few; v_call: TRBV19
cdr3_aa: CASSVAGGHEQYF; cdr3_nt: TGTGCCAGCAGCGTAGCCGGGGGGCACGAGCAGTACTTC; d_call: .; j_call: TRBJ2-7; clone_size: .; v_call: TRBV9
cdr3_aa: CASSRTSGITGELFF; cdr3_nt: TGTGCCAGCTCACGGACTAGCGGGATCACCGGGGAGCTGTTTTTT; d_call: TRBD2; j_call: TRBJ2-2; clone_size: .; v_call: TRBV18
cdr3_aa: CASSLQGYGYTF; cdr3_nt: TGTGCCAGCAGCCTACAGGGTTATGGCTACACCTTC; d_call: .; j_call: TRBJ1-2; clone_size: few; v_call: TRBV27
cdr3_aa: CASSFAARRLSLHF; cdr3_nt: TGTGCCAGCAGTTTCGCAGCCCGTCGGTTATCCCTCCACTTT; d_call: .; j_call: TRBJ1-6; clone_size: .; v_call: TRBV27
cdr3_aa: CASSHVEGFRGYTF; cdr3_nt: TGCGCCAGCAGCCATGTAGAGGGGTTCCGTGGCTACACCTTC; d_call: .; j_call: TRBJ1-2; clone_size: .; v_call: TRBV4-3
cdr3_aa: CAWGGWGASSYNEQFF; cdr3_nt: TGTGCCTGGGGTGGGTGGGGCGCGAGCTCCTACAATGAGCAGTTCTTC; d_call: .; j_call: TRBJ2-1; clone_size: .; v_call: TRBV30
cdr3_aa: CAWRTMTSGRNTGELFF; cdr3_nt: TGTGCCTGGCGAACCATGACTAGCGGGAGGAACACCGGGGAGCTGTTTTTT; d_call: TRBD2; j_call: TRBJ2-2; clone_size: .; v_call: TRBV30
cdr3_aa: CASSQAIGGSDTQYF; cdr3_nt: TGTGCCAGCAGCCAAGCTATTGGGGGGTCAGATACGCAGTATTTT; d_call: .; j_call: TRBJ2-3; clone_size: .; v_call: TRBV4-2